This TCR beta chain was sequenced for a study of blood T cell repertoires in COVID-19. Study in general: From the United States, Italy and Spain came samples of acute and convalescent COVID-19. From T cells, B-cell-depleted T cells, or PBMCs came the material, which was cDNA or gDNA.

In the study's own analysis: Estimates of nucleated cell counts were drawn from the amplification of reference gene primers. Profiled with immunoSEQ multiplex PCR; TCRdb holds only in-frame clones, not every one. The V and J calls and clone size come from that table; D and trimming were worked out from the DNA. The sample includes some 150,000 clones, over 75% seen only once; the top ten take about 8%. V lost 1 base, J lost 1 base, and 4 bases stayed unmatched. There are 16 residues in the CDR3. Germline V lookup: CDR1 LGHDT, CDR2 YNNKEL (reference sequence). Seattle patients were enrolled during active infection and followed longitudinally.

The chain couples TRBV3-1 (or the pseudogene TRBV3-2) to TRBJ2-5, with TRBD2 matching over 9 bases. The sequence was collected from a woman aged 55-69 years with COVID-19, enrolled during active disease. The specimen sequenced was peripheral blood. CDR3 loop: CASSQGVRGGQETQYF. Here the CDR3 DNA reads TGTGCCAGCAGCCAAGGGGTGCGGGGGGGCCAAGAGACCCAGTACTTC.